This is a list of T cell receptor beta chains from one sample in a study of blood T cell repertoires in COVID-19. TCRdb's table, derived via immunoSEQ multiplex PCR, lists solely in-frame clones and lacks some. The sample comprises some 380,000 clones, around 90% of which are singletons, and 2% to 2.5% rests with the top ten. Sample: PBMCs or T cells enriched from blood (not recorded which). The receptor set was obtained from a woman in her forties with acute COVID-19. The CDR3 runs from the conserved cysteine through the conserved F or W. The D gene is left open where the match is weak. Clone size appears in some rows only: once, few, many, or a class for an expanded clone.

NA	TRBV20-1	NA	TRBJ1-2	TGCAGTGCTAGAGAGGCCTATGGCTACACCTTC	CSAREAYGYTF
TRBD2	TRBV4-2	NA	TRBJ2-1	TGTGCCAGCAGCCAAGTTAGAGCGGGGGGATTCAATGAGCAGTTCTTC	CASSQVRAGGFNEQFF
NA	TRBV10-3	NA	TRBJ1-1	TGTGCCATCAGCAACGACCAGGGTGGCACTGAAGCTTTCTTT	CAISNDQGGTEAFF
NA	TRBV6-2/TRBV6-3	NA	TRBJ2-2	TGTGCCAGCAGTTTGCCAGGGAACACCGGGGAGCTGTTTTTT	CASSLPGNTGELFF
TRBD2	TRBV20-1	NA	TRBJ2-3	TGCAGTGCTAGTACGTCTAGCGGGGGGACCAGCACAGATACGCAGTATTTT	CSASTSSGGTSTDTQYF
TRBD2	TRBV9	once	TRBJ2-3	TGTGCCAGCAGCGTGGATATGGGGGGGTTAGATAGCACAGATACGCAGTATTTT	CASSVDMGGLDSTDTQYF
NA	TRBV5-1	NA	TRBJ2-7	TGCGCCAGCAGCTTGGACAGAGCCTACGAGCAGTACTTC	CASSLDRAYEQYF
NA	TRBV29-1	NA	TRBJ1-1	TGCAGCGCAAACGACAGGTACACTGAAGCTTTCTTT	CSANDRYTEAFF
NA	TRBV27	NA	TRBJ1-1	TGTGCCAGCAAACCAGGGGCTTCGAACACTGAAGCTTTCTTT	CASKPGASNTEAFF
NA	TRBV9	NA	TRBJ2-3	TGTGCCAGCAGCGTTTCAGGGGACCCTAGCACAGATACGCAGTATTTT	CASSVSGDPSTDTQYF
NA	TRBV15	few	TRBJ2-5	TGTGCCACCAGCAGAGATCGATGGCGGGGAGAGACCCAGTACTTC	CATSRDRWRGETQYF
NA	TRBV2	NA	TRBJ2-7	TGTGCCGCGGGAAGGTGGGCCGAGCAGTACTTC	CAAGRWAEQYF
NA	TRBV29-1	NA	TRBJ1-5	TGCAGCCGGGGAGGGTTAGGGGAATTACATCAGCCCCAGCATTTT	CSRGGLGELHQPQHF
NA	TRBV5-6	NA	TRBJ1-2	TGTGCCAGCAGCTTAGAGGGGGTACTTTTGGAGAACTATGGCTACACCTTC	CASSLEGVLLENYGYTF
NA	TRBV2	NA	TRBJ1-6	TGTGCCAGCAGTGACAGGGAGGGAAATTCACCCCTCCACTTT	CASSDREGNSPLHF
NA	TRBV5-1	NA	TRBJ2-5	TGCGCCACCCCACCAGGGGCCGGTGGGACCCAGTACTTC	CATPPGAGGTQYF
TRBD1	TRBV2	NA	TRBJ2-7	TGTGCCAGCAGTGCTTGGGGACAGACCTCCTACGAGCAGTACTTC	CASSAWGQTSYEQYF
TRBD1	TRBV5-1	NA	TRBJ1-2	TGCGCCAGCAGCCCGTCGACAGGGGGCAATGGCTACACCTTC	CASSPSTGGNGYTF
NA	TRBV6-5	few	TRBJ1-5	TGTGCCAGCAGTTACCAACCAGGGAATCAGCCCCAGCATTTT	CASSYQPGNQPQHF
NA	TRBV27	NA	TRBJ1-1	TGTGCCAGCAGTTTAGGCGGTGGGAACACTGAAGCTTTCTTT	CASSLGGGNTEAFF
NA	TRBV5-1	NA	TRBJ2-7	TGCGCCAGCAGCTTGGCCGAGAGCTACGAGCAGTACTTC	CASSLAESYEQYF
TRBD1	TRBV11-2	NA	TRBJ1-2	TGTGCCAGCAGCCTTACAGGGGGGAACGGCTACACCTTC	CASSLTGGNGYTF
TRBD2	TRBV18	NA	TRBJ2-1	TGTGCCAGCTCCAGGACTAGCGGGGACAACAATGAGCAGTTCTTC	CASSRTSGDNNEQFF
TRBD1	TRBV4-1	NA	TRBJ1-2	TGCGCCAGCAGCCAAGGGGACAGGGATAACTATGGCTACACCTTC	CASSQGDRDNYGYTF
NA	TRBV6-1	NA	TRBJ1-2	TGTGCCAGCAGTGACCCCCACGGGTTGAGGGAAAACTATGGCTACACCTTC	CASSDPHGLRENYGYTF
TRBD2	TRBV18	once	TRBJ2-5	TGTGCCAGCTCACCTTCGCCTAGCGGGGGGGCGGAGACCCAGTACTTC	CASSPSPSGGAETQYF
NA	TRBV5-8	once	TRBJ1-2	TGTGCCAGCAGCACCGGGACAAGGAGCCCTAACTATGGCTACACCTTC	CASSTGTRSPNYGYTF
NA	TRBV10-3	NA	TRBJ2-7	TGTGCCACAGTGGACGGTGCGGCGGGCTACGAGCAGTACTTC	CATVDGAAGYEQYF
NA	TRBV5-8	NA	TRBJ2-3	TGTGCCAGCAGCTTGGACCCAGGTCCTAGCACAGATACGCAGTATTTT	CASSLDPGPSTDTQYF
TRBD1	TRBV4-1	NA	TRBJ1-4	TGCGCCAGCAGCCTCGGGACAGGGGATGAAAAACTGTTTTTT	CASSLGTGDEKLFF
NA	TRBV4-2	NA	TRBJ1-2	TGTGCCAGCAGCCAAGGGGGGGACCCTTTTGGCTACACCTTC	CASSQGGDPFGYTF
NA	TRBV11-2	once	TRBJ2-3	TGTGCCAGCAGCTTACGGGGCACAGATACGCAGTATTTT	CASSLRGTDTQYF
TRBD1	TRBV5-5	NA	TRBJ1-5	TGTGCCAGCAGCTTGGACAGGGGGCCACGTCAGCCCCAGCATTTT	CASSLDRGPRQPQHF
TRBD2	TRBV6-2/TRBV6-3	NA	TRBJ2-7	TGTGCCAGCAGTTCTATGGGACTAGCGGGCCGCGAGCAGTACTTC	CASSSMGLAGREQYF
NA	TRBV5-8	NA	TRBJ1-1	TGTGCCAGCAGCTTGGGGGAGGGTGGTGAAGCTTTCTTT	CASSLGEGGEAFF
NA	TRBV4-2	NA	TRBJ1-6	TGTGCCAGCAGCCTGAACAGGGAGGGATCACCCCTCCACTTT	CASSLNREGSPLHF
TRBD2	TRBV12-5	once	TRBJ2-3	TGTGCTAGTGGTTTGGCCCACGGAGGGACTAGGGCAGATACGCAGTATTTT	CASGLAHGGTRADTQYF
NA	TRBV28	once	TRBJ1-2	TGTGCCAGCAGACCTGGGGGGGCGCCGAATGGCTACACCTTC	CASRPGGAPNGYTF
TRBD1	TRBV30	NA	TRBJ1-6	TGTGCCTGGAGGTCGGGACAGGGTTCATCACCCCTCCACTTT	CAWRSGQGSSPLHF
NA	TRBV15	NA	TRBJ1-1	TGTGCCACCAGCAGAGATTGGGCGGGGGAAGCTTTCTTT	CATSRDWAGEAFF
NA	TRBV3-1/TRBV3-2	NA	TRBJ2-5	TGTGCCAGCAGCGCGTACCAAGAGACCCAGTACTTC	CASSAYQETQYF
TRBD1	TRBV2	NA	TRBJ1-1	TGTGCCAGCAGTCACCGGACAGGGGTGAACACTGAAGCTTTCTTT	CASSHRTGVNTEAFF
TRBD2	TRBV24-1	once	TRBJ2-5	TGTGCCACCAGTGATTTGGCTTCGGGAGGGGCACAAGAGACCCAGTACTTC	CATSDLASGGAQETQYF
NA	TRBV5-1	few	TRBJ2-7	TGCGCCAGCAGCTTGGAGCAGGGAGGTACGTACGAGCAGTACTTC	CASSLEQGGTYEQYF
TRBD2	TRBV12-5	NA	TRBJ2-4	TGTGCTAGTGCCGCCAGCGGGGCGGGGGACATTCAGTACTTC	CASAASGAGDIQYF
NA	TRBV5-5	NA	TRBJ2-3	TGTGCCAGCAGCTTGGCCGCGGCGAGAGATACGCAGTATTTT	CASSLAAARDTQYF
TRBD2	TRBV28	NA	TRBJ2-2	TGTGCCAGCAGTTTATCTCGCCGGGGGGGCACCGGGGAGCTGTTTTTT	CASSLSRRGGTGELFF
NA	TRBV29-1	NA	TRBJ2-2	TGCAGCGTTGAAGGCAGGAGGGTTGGGGAGCTGTTTTTT	CSVEGRRVGELFF
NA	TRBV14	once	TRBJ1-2	TGTGCCAGCAGCCAAGGTTCAGGCGTCTATGGCTACACCTTC	CASSQGSGVYGYTF
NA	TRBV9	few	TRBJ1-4	TGTGCCAGCAGCAGACGATCGGGCAGGGATAATGAAAAACTGTTTTTT	CASSRRSGRDNEKLFF
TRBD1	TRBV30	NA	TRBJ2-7	TGTGCCTGGAGTACCGGGACAGGGTTTATCTACGAGCAGTACTTC	CAWSTGTGFIYEQYF
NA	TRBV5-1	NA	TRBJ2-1	TGCGCCAGCAGCTTGGTGGCCTCCTACAATGAGCAGTTCTTC	CASSLVASYNEQFF
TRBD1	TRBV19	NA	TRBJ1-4	TGTGCCAGCCGGGACAGGGGGGGATCAACTAATGAAAAACTGTTTTTT	CASRDRGGSTNEKLFF